Below, 30 T cell receptor beta chains from the same sample are listed, as sequenced in a study of PD-1 blockade in mismatch repair-deficient tumors. Libraries were prepared by immunoSEQ multiplex PCR; TCRdb keeps only in-frame clonotypes and omits some of them. This sample has around 9,200 clones, with roughly 87% found just once. No antigen has been assigned to these receptors. Time point defined: approximately ten-day in vitro stimulation with candidate mutation-associated neoantigen peptide 1. The source material was cells cultured in vitro, sampled from a patient treated with pembrolizumab. These receptors all come from an adult with mismatch repair-deficient cancer.

V is TRBV25-1 and J is TRBJ2-7, with TRBD1 matching 8 bases. This CDR3 is 14 amino acids long. CDR1 is MGHDK and CDR2 is SYGVNS in the germline V gene. V trimming: 7 bases; J trimming: 6 bases; junction bases outside the gene matches: 11. In DNA form, the CDR3 reads TGTGCCAGCACCCCAGGGGGCGGAAATTTCGAGCAGTACTTC. It is translated as CASTPGGGNFEQYF.

The J gene is TRBJ2-1, the V gene TRBV5-1; 8 nucleotides line up with TRBD1. Germline CDR1 is SGHRS and CDR2 is YFSETQ. The CDR3 sequence is 15 residues long. Losses at the gene ends were 1 base for V and 5 bases for J; bases not matched to a gene: 5. CDR3 nucleotides: TGCGCCAGCAGCTTGAGGACAGGGAGAAACAATGAGCAGTTCTTC. The encoded protein is CASSLRTGRNNEQFF.

This chain uses TRBV5-6 with TRBJ2-7; 9 bases map to TRBD2. J gave up 3 bases and V 0 bases, and 1 base lay outside the gene matches. The germline CDR1 and CDR2 sequences are SGHDT and YYEEEE. CDR3 length: 14 amino acids. The CDR3: CASSLGLADYEQYF. The CDR3 coding sequence is TGTGCCAGCAGCTTGGGACTAGCGGACTACGAGCAGTACTTC.

J is TRBJ1-5 and V is TRBV6-6; D is unclear. V shed 10 bases and J shed 1 base, with 17 bases lying between them. CDR3 length: 15 amino acids. CDR1 and CDR2 from the germline V gene are MNHNY and SVGAGI (reference sequence). CDR3 nucleotides: TGTGCCACACAAACGGGGATCTCGAGCAATCAGCCCCAGCATTTT. Its translation is CATQTGISSNQPQHF.

This clone was recorded a few times. CDR3 in DNA: TGTGCCATAGGACAAATCTCTGGAAACACCATATATTTT. Residues: CAIGQISGNTIYF. This rearrangement joins TRBV10-3 to TRBJ1-3, with D perhaps matching TRBD1 (5 bases). The ends were cut back, 9 bases at V and 0 bases at J, with 9 bases in the middle. The CDR3 has 13 amino acids. From germline, CDR1 is ENHRY and CDR2 SYGVKD.

The V gene is TRBV19, the J gene TRBJ1-2, with D tentatively TRBD1 (5 bases). This CDR3 region has 18 residues. Germline assignment: CDR1 LNHDA and CDR2 SQIVND (reference sequence). Trimming shortened V by 5 bases and J by 2 bases, and 24 bases separated the two germline ends. CDR3 nucleotide sequence: TGTGCCAGTAGTCGGCCAGGGTCCTCCCTAACTGGGAACTATGGCTACACCTTC. Protein: CASSRPGSSLTGNYGYTF.

The CDR3 DNA reads TGCAGCGTTGATCCCAGACAGGGTAATGGCTACACCTTC. Translating it yields CSVDPRQGNGYTF. This chain connects TRBV29-1 to TRBJ1-2; 7 nucleotides align to TRBD1. Germline-derived CDR1 and CDR2 are SQVTM and ANQGSEA. The V and J ends lost 3 bases and 6 bases, in that order; junction bases with no gene match: 7. This CDR3 region has 13 residues.

The CDR3 region is CASRLQGNYGYTF. CDR3 coding DNA: TGTGCCAGCAGATTACAGGGGAACTATGGCTACACCTTC. The V and J genes are TRBV7-2 and TRBJ1-2, with 7 bases lining up with TRBD1. The CDR3 covers 13 residues. After removal of 6 bases from V and 2 bases from J, the junction contained 3 bases not matched to a gene. Germline CDR1 and CDR2: SGHTA and FQGNSA.

V is TRBV5-8 and J is TRBJ2-7; D is undetermined. Trimming took off 4 bases at V and 0 bases at J, with 17 bases between the two ends. Per the germline V gene, CDR1 is SGHTS and CDR2 is YDEGEE. The CDR3 is made up of 16 amino acids. The CDR3 sequence: CASSQALVPSSYEQYF. In DNA form, the CDR3 reads TGTGCCAGCAGCCAAGCCTTAGTCCCTAGCTCCTACGAGCAGTACTTC.

The gene calls are TRBV7-8 and TRBJ2-5; TRBD1 matches 7 bases. The germline V gene has CDR1 SGHVS and CDR2 FQNEAQ. The V and J ends lost 5 bases and 4 bases, in that order; junction bases with no gene match: 7. This CDR3 has 14 amino acids. In DNA, the CDR3 is TGTGCCAGCAGCAGGGGGCGCGTTTCAGAGACCCAGTACTTC. It codes for CASSRGRVSETQYF.

CDR3 in amino acids: CASSSSISRTWGTDTQYF. In DNA form, the CDR3 reads TGTGCCAGCAGCTCCTCTATCAGCCGGACCTGGGGCACAGATACGCAGTATTTT. The chain combines TRBV7-8 with TRBJ2-3; D gene uncertain. Per germline, CDR1 SGHVS and CDR2 FQNEAQ. V was pared by 4 bases and J by 1 base, with 21 bases between. The CDR3 spans 18 residues.

The J gene is TRBJ2-7, the V gene TRBV11-3, with TRBD1 matching 10 bases. Germline CDR1 is SGHNT and CDR2 is YENEEA. V gave up 5 bases and J gave up 6 bases; unmatched junction bases: 7. The CDR3 covers 14 residues. This chain's CDR3 is CASSMGQGNGEQYF. CDR3 nucleotide sequence: TGTGCCAGCAGCATGGGACAGGGGAACGGCGAGCAGTACTTC.

The J gene is TRBJ2-3, the V gene TRBV19, with 7 bases fitting TRBD2. J lost 6 bases, V lost 7 bases, and 13 bases had no gene match. Per germline, CDR1 LNHDA and CDR2 SQIVND (reference sequence). The CDR3 is made up of 15 amino acids. The CDR3 loop reads CASNVAGGVGDTQYF. The CDR3 nucleotides are TGTGCCAGTAACGTAGCGGGTGGAGTAGGGGATACGCAGTATTTT. The full variable domain, with the rest looked up from reference TRBV19 and TRBJ2-3, is DGGITQSPKYLFRKEGQNVTLSCEQNLNHDAMYWYRQDPGQGLRLIYYSQIVNDFQKGDIAEGYSVSREKKESFPLTVTSAQKNPTAFYLCASNVAGGVGDTQYFGPGTRLTVL.

This clone was counted a single time. The chain recombines TRBV19 with TRBJ2-5; 7 nucleotides align to TRBD1. The V gene end was trimmed by 5 bases and the J gene end by 5 bases; junction bases not matched to a gene: 11. This CDR3 is built from 15 residues. In germline, CDR1 is LNHDA, CDR2 SQIVND (reference sequence). The CDR3 loop reads CASSLRQGRDETQYF. In nucleotides, the CDR3 is TGTGCCAGTAGTCTCCGACAGGGCCGGGACGAGACCCAGTACTTC.

In DNA, the CDR3 is TGTGCCAGCAGCCCTCCGGGGTTGAGGGAAAGTGAGCAGTTCTTC. Protein product: CASSPPGLRESEQFF. V is TRBV5-4 and J is TRBJ2-1; D possibly corresponds to TRBD2 (5 bases). The CDR3 length is 15 residues. V shed 4 bases and J shed 9 bases, with 20 bases lying between them. CDR1 and CDR2 from the germline V gene are SGHNT and YYREEE (reference sequence).

V gene TRBV15 combines with J gene TRBJ1-2; D perhaps matches TRBD1 (6 bases). V was shortened by 8 bases and J by 2 bases, with 12 bases between the two germline ends. Germline-derived CDR1 and CDR2 are LNHNV and YYDKDF (reference sequence). The CDR3 totals 13 residues. The CDR3 here is CATGRTANYGYTF. In nucleotides, the CDR3 is TGTGCCACCGGTCGGACAGCCAACTATGGCTACACCTTC. The full variable domain, rest sourced from reference TRBV15 and TRBJ1-2, is DAMVIQNPRYQVTQFGKPVTLSCSQTLNHNVMYWYQQKSSQAPKLLFHYYDKDFNNEADTPDNFQSRRPNTSFCFLDIRSPGLGDTAMYLCATGRTANYGYTFGSGTRLTVV.

Notes on this clone: At one end the junction does not follow the germline gene, possibly because of a read error. The chain has TRBV6-5 and TRBJ2-3; 8 positions match TRBD1. The CDR3 is made up of 15 amino acids. CDR1 and CDR2 (germline): MNHEY, SVGAGI. In DNA form, the CDR3 reads TGTGCCGGCAGTTACCCGGGACAGGGCACAGATACGCAGTATTTT. Protein: CAGSYPGQGTDTQYF.

The rearrangement joins TRBV7-3 to TRBJ2-2; 8 positions agree with TRBD1. With V trimmed by 5 bases and J by 4 bases, 6 bases remained unmatched. Germline V gene sequence: CDR1 SGHTA, CDR2 FQGTGA. This CDR3 spans 15 amino acids. CDR3 coding DNA: TGTGCCAGCAGCCTCCACAGGGGGATCACCGGGGAGCTGTTTTTT. Protein sequence: CASSLHRGITGELFF.

The rearrangement uses TRBV14 and TRBJ2-5, with 10 bases matching TRBD1. V shed 3 bases, J shed 4 bases, and the junction held 8 bases outside the gene matches. CDR1 is SGHDN and CDR2 is FVKESK in the germline V gene. The CDR3 extends over 16 amino acids. CDR3 amino acids: CASSHRPGTGVETQYF. The CDR3 DNA follows: TGTGCCAGCAGCCATAGACCCGGGACAGGGGTAGAGACCCAGTACTTC.

The rearrangement uses TRBV19 and TRBJ2-4; D is undetermined. This CDR3 contains 15 residues. Trimming pared 2 bases from V and 0 bases from J, leaving 8 bases between. Germline loops: CDR1 LNHDA, CDR2 SQIVND (reference sequence). The CDR3 protein is CASSIQVLAKNIQYF. The CDR3 DNA sequence: TGTGCCAGTAGTATACAAGTACTAGCCAAAAACATTCAGTACTTC.

The V gene is TRBV28, the J gene TRBJ2-1; 9 nucleotides agree with TRBD1. The trim removed 1 base at V and 4 bases at J, leaving 11 bases unmatched. CDR3 length: 18 amino acids. Germline assignment: CDR1 MDHEN and CDR2 SYDVKM. Here the CDR3 DNA reads TGTGCCAGCAGTTTATTTGTCTGGAGACAGGGGGTGTACAATGAGCAGTTCTTC. Translation gives CASSLFVWRQGVYNEQFF. The complete variable domain, with remaining parts taken from reference TRBV28 and TRBJ2-1, reads DVKVTQSSRYLVKRTGEKVFLECVQDMDHENMFWYRQDPGLGLRLIYFSYDVKMKEKGDIPEGYSVSREKKERFSLILESASTNQTSMYLCASSLFVWRQGVYNEQFFGPGTRLTVL.

V gene TRBV28 combines with J gene TRBJ1-4, with TRBD1 identical over 7 bases. The CDR3 sequence is 14 residues long. Germline lookup yields CDR1 MDHEN and CDR2 SYDVKM. Trimming took 7 bases from V and 8 from J; bases not matched to a gene: 10. CDR3 in DNA: TGTGCCAGCAACCCAGGGGGGGTCAGGGAAAAACTGTTTTTT. Translation gives CASNPGGVREKLFF. Full variable domain (rest looked up from reference TRBV28 and TRBJ1-4): DVKVTQSSRYLVKRTGEKVFLECVQDMDHENMFWYRQDPGLGLRLIYFSYDVKMKEKGDIPEGYSVSREKKERFSLILESASTNQTSMYLCASNPGGVREKLFFGSGTQLSVL.

The table lists this clone with a count of one. Other nucleotide sequences from this sample produce the same CDR3. The chain is built from TRBV7-3 and TRBJ2-3; D might be TRBD2 (6 bases). Trimming removed 2 bases from V and 0 bases from J, with 6 bases in between. The CDR3 totals 14 residues. CDR1 SGHTA and CDR2 FQGTGA come from the germline V gene. The CDR3 DNA is TGTGCCAGCAGCTTAGGGACTAGCACAGATACGCAGTATTTT. Residues: CASSLGTSTDTQYF.

Here the CDR3 DNA reads TGTGCCAGCAGTTGGGATACCTCGAACACTGAAGCTTTCTTT. It is translated as CASSWDTSNTEAFF. The V call is TRBV27, the J call TRBJ1-1; D remains unclear. Germline-derived CDR1 and CDR2 are MNHEY and SMNVEV (reference sequence). The ends were cut back, 4 bases at V and 1 base at J, with 10 bases in the middle. This CDR3 is 14 amino acids long.

The chain couples TRBV13 to TRBJ1-2, with 8 bases matching TRBD1. V dropped 1 base and J dropped 5; count of bases not matched to a gene: 0. The germline V gene encodes CDR1 PRHDT and CDR2 FYEKMQ (reference sequence). This CDR3 has 13 residues. The CDR3 sequence is CASSLDRGYGYTF. The DNA of the CDR3 is TGTGCCAGCAGCTTAGACAGGGGGTATGGCTACACCTTC.

V is TRBV7-2 and J is TRBJ2-7; tentative D call: TRBD2 (6 bases). From germline, CDR1 is SGHTA and CDR2 FQGNSA. The CDR3 covers 15 residues. The V gene lost 4 bases and the J gene lost 3 bases, with 16 bases spanning the gap. CDR3 in amino acids: CASSYNRDSFYEQYF. The CDR3 coding sequence is TGTGCCAGCAGCTACAACCGGGACTCGTTCTACGAGCAGTACTTC.

The CDR3, as DNA: TGTGCCAGCAGCGAGACCCCTCTGGAGACCCAGTACTTC. Amino acid sequence: CASSETPLETQYF. The chain uses TRBV6-6 and TRBJ2-5, with unresolved D. The length of the CDR3 is 13 residues. The V end lost 6 bases, the J end lost 5 bases, and 13 bases lay between the germline ends. CDR1 and CDR2 (germline): MNHNY, SVGAGI (reference sequence).

This clone was seen only a few times. The chain combines TRBV5-4 with TRBJ2-7; D is unclear. The CDR3 has 14 residues. Trimming took 3 bases from V and 3 from J, leaving 13 bases between them. Looked up from germline, CDR1 is SGHNT and CDR2 is YYREEE (reference sequence). The CDR3 sequence is CASSYRAPRYEQYF. The CDR3 nucleotides are TGTGCCAGCAGCTACCGGGCCCCCCGCTACGAGCAGTACTTC.

The chain employs TRBV5-6 and TRBJ1-2; 11 bases match TRBD1. CDR1 and CDR2 (germline): SGHDT, YYEEEE. CDR3 length equals 15 residues. V shed 4 bases and J 4 bases; nucleotides not matched to a gene: 6. Here the CDR3 reads CASSVRDRGIYGYTF. CDR3 nucleotide sequence: TGTGCCAGCAGCGTCCGGGACAGGGGGATCTATGGCTACACCTTC.

This chain joins TRBV7-2 and TRBJ1-1; D is ambiguous. V was pared by 4 bases and J by 1 base, with 10 bases between. Germline-derived CDR1 and CDR2 are SGHTA and FQGNSA. The CDR3 is 14 amino acids. This chain's CDR3 is CASSWDVTNTEAFF. CDR3 in DNA: TGTGCCAGCAGCTGGGATGTGACGAACACTGAAGCTTTCTTT. Full variable domain (rest looked up from reference TRBV7-2 and TRBJ1-1): GAGVSQSPSNKVTEKGKDVELRCDPISGHTALYWYRQSLGQGLEFLIYFQGNSAPDKSGLPSDRFSAERTGGSVSTLTIQRTQQEDSAVYLCASSWDVTNTEAFFGQGTRLTVV.